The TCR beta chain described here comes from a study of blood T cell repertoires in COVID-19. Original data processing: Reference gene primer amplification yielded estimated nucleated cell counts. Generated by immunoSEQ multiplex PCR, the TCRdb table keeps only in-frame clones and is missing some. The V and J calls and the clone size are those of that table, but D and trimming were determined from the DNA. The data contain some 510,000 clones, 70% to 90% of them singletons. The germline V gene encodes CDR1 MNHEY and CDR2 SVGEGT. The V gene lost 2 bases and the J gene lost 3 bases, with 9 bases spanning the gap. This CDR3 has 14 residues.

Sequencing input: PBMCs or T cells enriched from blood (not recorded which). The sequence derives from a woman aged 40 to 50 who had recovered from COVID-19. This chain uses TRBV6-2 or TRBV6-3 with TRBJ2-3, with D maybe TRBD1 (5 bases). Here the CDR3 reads CASSYGASTDTQYF. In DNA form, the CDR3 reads TGTGCCAGCAGTTACGGGGCCTCAACAGATACGCAGTATTTT.